Given below is one T cell receptor beta chain in context. Its antigen is not identified. The length of the CDR3 is 12 residues. V dropped 7 bases and J dropped 8 bases, with 12 bases sitting between them. The germline V gene encodes CDR1 MDHEN and CDR2 SYDVKM. Total RNA was isolated from unfractionated whole blood. The data were taken from a study of human T cells and chemical hapten exposure. Findings and limits, study-wide: No change in TCRs above 1 in 1000 frequency was produced by DPC sensitization.

TCRdb recomputed calls from the 5' RACE reads with MiXCR, one row per CDR3 protein. The table records about 110,000 distinct CDR3 sequences, around a fifth of them present only once. The clonotype originates from a human donor in good health. The chain carries TRBV28 and TRBJ1-3; perhaps TRBD1 as D (5 bases). CDR3 sequence reads: CASTAWGYTIYF. DNA of the CDR3: TGTGCCAGCACCGCCTGGGGGTACACCATATATTTT.